This record looks at one T cell receptor (beta chain) sequence and its context. This sample is part of a study of identical twins. Germline V gene lookup returns CDR1 SGHVS and CDR2 FQNEAQ. The CDR3 extends over 14 amino acids. V was cut by 3 bases and J by 1 base, with 6 bases left in between. TCRdb independently ran MiXCR on the 5' RACE reads; one entry per CDR3 protein. The repertoire consists of 500,000 to 600,000 distinct CDR3 sequences, with roughly a fifth occurring once and the leading ten covering 0.91%. In addition, the sample was reused for a study of T cells expressing NK-cell markers. That study adds: Underlying the TCR beta repertoires were sorted CD3+CD56+NKG2C+, CD3+CD56+NKG2C- and CD3+CD56-NKG2C+ T cells. In several experiments, sorting was restricted to alpha-beta TCR T cells by an anti-gamma-delta TCR antibody.

Input material: CD4+ T cells sorted from blood. The source of this sequence is a woman between 18 and 29 years old in good health. The chain combines TRBV7-8 with TRBJ2-2; D not certain. The CDR3 nucleotides are TGTGCCAGCAGCTTCGTCGGGAACACCGGGGAGCTGTTTTTT. This gives the protein CASSFVGNTGELFF.